Reported below is one T cell receptor beta chain. CDR1 is KGHSH, CDR2 LQKENI, per germline. This CDR3 has 16 amino acids. Trimming took 1 base from V and 5 from J, leaving 12 bases between them. Cohorts were based on clinical histories the participants reported. The data stem from a study of blood T cell repertoires in COVID-19. Study overall: Recovery among Cohort 3 donors was established by two negative PCRs, clearance, or symptom resolution. Acute and convalescent COVID-19 specimens originated in the United States, Italy and Spain.

In the source study's methods: Nucleated cell counts were estimated from reference gene primer amplification. Produced via immunoSEQ multiplex PCR; TCRdb's table is partial and in-frame only. V, J and clone size were drawn from that table, and D and trimming were deduced from the DNA. The sample includes 210,000 or so clones, 85% to 90% of them seen just once. This TCR came from a woman between 45 and 65 years old in a cohort exposed to, infected with or recovered from COVID-19 (not recorded which). The genes are TRBV18 and TRBJ1-6; no clear D. The sequenced sample consisted of PBMCs or T cells enriched from blood (not recorded which). The CDR3 DNA follows: TGTGCCAGCTCACCACAGTCTTGGGCCAATAATTCACCCCTCCACTTT. Encoded protein: CASSPQSWANNSPLHF.